The 9 T cell receptor beta chains presented below share a single source sample, sequenced in a study of cytomegalovirus exposure and HLA in healthy donors. The PCR was carried out with 60 Vbeta primers and 13 Jbeta primers. Sequencing used immunoSEQ multiplex PCR; TCRdb keeps in-frame clones, though not all of them. This sample has roughly 140,000 clones, with nearly 85% found just once. The sequencing sample was made of PBMCs. These receptors were taken from a male donor in good health and CMV-seronegative.

The CDR3 is CASSLVPSGTDTQYF. The CDR3 DNA is TGCGCCAGCAGCTTGGTTCCTAGCGGCACAGATACGCAGTATTTT. This chain connects TRBV5-1 to TRBJ2-3, with D possibly TRBD2 on 6 matching bases. Germline values: CDR1 SGHRS, CDR2 YFSETQ. The ends were cut back, 0 bases at V and 1 base at J, with 9 bases in the middle. The CDR3 is made up of 15 amino acids.

V and J are TRBV29-1 and TRBJ1-1; D not resolved. V gave up 2 bases and J gave up 6 bases, with 7 bases separating them. The V gene's germline CDR1 is SQVTM and CDR2 ANQGSEA. The CDR3 is 11 amino acids. Written as DNA, the CDR3 is TGCAGCGTTGAACCGGGGTCTGAAGCTTTCTTT. This gives the protein CSVEPGSEAFF. Complete variable domain (other parts from reference TRBV29-1 and TRBJ1-1): SAVISQKPSRDICQRGTSLTIQCQVDSQVTMMFWYRQQPGQSLTLIATANQGSEATYESGFVIDKFPISRPNLTFSTLTVSNMSPEDSSIYLCSVEPGSEAFFGQGTRLTVV.

The chain has TRBV19 and TRBJ2-1, with 8 positions matching TRBD2. Germline values: CDR1 LNHDA, CDR2 SQIVND (reference sequence). J lost 5 bases, V lost 7 bases, and 25 bases had no gene match. The CDR3 contains 20 residues. The CDR3 reads CASTRGGRGTPKRGDNEQFF. CDR3 in DNA: TGTGCCAGTACCCGGGGGGGGCGGGGCACTCCCAAAAGGGGGGACAATGAGCAGTTCTTC.

The chain couples TRBV6-1 to TRBJ2-3, with TRBD1 as a possible D gene (5 bases). The ends were cut back, 2 bases at V and 2 bases at J, with 11 bases in the middle. The CDR3 consists of 15 residues. CDR1 is MNHNS and CDR2 is SASEGT in the germline V gene. Here the CDR3 DNA reads TGTGCCAGCAGTGAAAGGCCAGGGTCCACAGATACGCAGTATTTT. Translated: CASSERPGSTDTQYF.

This clone was seen once. V gene TRBV27 combines with J gene TRBJ2-5, with a possible D match to TRBD2 (5 bases). Looked up from germline, CDR1 is MNHEY and CDR2 is SMNVEV (reference sequence). The CDR3 extends over 14 amino acids. V lost 8 bases and J 4 bases, leaving 17 bases between the germline ends. The CDR3 DNA follows: TGTGCCAGCTCGAATGGAGGCTCAACAGAGACCCAGTACTTC. This gives the protein CASSNGGSTETQYF.

V usage is TRBV19 and J usage is TRBJ1-5; 7 positions agree with TRBD1. J was trimmed by 2 bases and V by 6 bases; bases with no gene match: 7. This CDR3 spans 15 amino acids. The germline V gene encodes CDR1 LNHDA and CDR2 SQIVND (reference sequence). As DNA, the CDR3 is TGTGCCAGTAGACCAGACAGGGAGGGCAATCAGCCCCAGCATTTT. It specifies CASRPDREGNQPQHF.

This clone is a singleton in its sample. The chain has TRBV10-3 and TRBJ2-5; 11 bases are a match to TRBD2. V lost 4 bases to trimming and J lost 1 base; unmatched junction nucleotides: 2. From germline, CDR1 is ENHRY and CDR2 SYGVKD. The length of the CDR3 is 15 residues. CDR3 coding DNA: TGTGCCATCAGTGCCCTAGCGGGGGGCCAAGAGACCCAGTACTTC. Translating it yields CAISALAGGQETQYF.

The V gene is TRBV7-9, the J gene TRBJ2-3, with 11 bases aligning to TRBD2. The V segment lost 5 bases and the J segment 4 bases; nucleotides outside the gene matches: 5. Germline loops: CDR1 SEHNR, CDR2 FQNEAQ (reference sequence). The CDR3 extends over 15 amino acids. DNA of the CDR3: TGTGCCAGCAGCGATCTAGCGGGGGGACCAGATACGCAGTATTTT. This sequence encodes CASSDLAGGPDTQYF.

The chain recombines TRBV4-1 with TRBJ2-1; TRBD2 aligns across 11 bases. The CDR3 length is 19 residues. V trimming: 1 base; J trimming: 7 bases; junction bases outside the gene matches: 15. Germline V gene sequence: CDR1 MGHRA, CDR2 YSYEKL. In DNA form, the CDR3 reads TGCGCCAGCAGCCAAGTCGGTGGGGTAGCGGGAGGGCCGTCGAATGAGCAGTTCTTC. Translated, it gives CASSQVGGVAGGPSNEQFF.